The 23 T cell receptor beta chains below all came from one sample that was sequenced in a study of T cell changes during pregnancy in multiple sclerosis. Clones were sequenced by immunoSEQ multiplex PCR, and TCRdb holds only the in-frame ones, with some missing. The table includes some 54,000 clones, just over 90% detected once. The sequences come from peripheral blood, collected after pregnancy. These receptor sequences come from a female donor with multiple sclerosis, enrolled in a pregnancy study.

This chain joins TRBV5-1 and TRBJ2-1, with 10 bases lining up with TRBD1. Germline V gives CDR1 SGHRS, CDR2 YFSETQ. The CDR3 has 14 amino acids. After removal of 4 bases from V and 9 bases from J, the junction contained 7 bases not matched to a gene. Here the CDR3 reads CASSPGQGIFEQFF. The CDR3 bases are TGCGCCAGCAGCCCGGGACAGGGGATTTTTGAGCAGTTCTTC.

This clone appeared a single time. The rearrangement joins TRBV19 to TRBJ2-2; 8 bases line up with TRBD2. Unmatched junction bases numbered 3, after V lost 2 bases and J lost 1 base. The length of the CDR3 is 16 residues. Germline values: CDR1 LNHDA, CDR2 SQIVND (reference sequence). CDR3 coding DNA: TGTGCCAGTAGTATAAGCGGGAGCCTGAACACCGGGGAGCTGTTTTTT. It encodes CASSISGSLNTGELFF.

V usage is TRBV7-3 and J usage is TRBJ2-1, with 11 bases fitting TRBD2. Looked up from germline, CDR1 is SGHTA and CDR2 is FQGTGA. The CDR3 loop spans 14 amino acids. Trimming cost V 2 bases and J 6 bases; bases outside gene matches: 0. This CDR3 reads CASSLGTSGNEQFF. CDR3 nucleotides: TGTGCCAGCAGCTTAGGGACTAGCGGCAATGAGCAGTTCTTC. Full variable domain (outside the CDR3, taken from reference TRBV7-3 and TRBJ2-1): GAGVSQTPSNKVTEKGKYVELRCDPISGHTALYWYRQSLGQGPEFLIYFQGTGAADDSGLPNDRFFAVRPEGSVSTLKIQRTERGDSAVYLCASSLGTSGNEQFFGPGTRLTVL.

The chain is built from TRBV6-5 and TRBJ2-7; 7 positions agree with TRBD1. The V gene end was trimmed by 5 bases and the J gene end by 0 bases; junction bases not matched to a gene: 1. This CDR3 has 13 residues. CDR1 is MNHEY, CDR2 SVGAGI, per germline. The CDR3 is CASSRQGSYEQYF. CDR3 in DNA: TGTGCCAGCAGTAGACAGGGCTCCTACGAGCAGTACTTC.

The V gene is TRBV27, the J gene TRBJ1-1; D is possibly TRBD1 (5 bases). The ends were cut back, 2 bases at V and 5 bases at J, with 12 bases in the middle. This CDR3 region has 14 residues. The germline V gene encodes CDR1 MNHEY and CDR2 SMNVEV (reference sequence). For the CDR3, the DNA is TGTGCCAGCAGTTTACTAACAGGCCCTACTGAAGCTTTCTTT. This encodes CASSLLTGPTEAFF.

The genes are TRBV13 and TRBJ2-1; perhaps TRBD1 as D (7 bases). Germline-derived CDR1 and CDR2 are PRHDT and FYEKMQ (reference sequence). Trimming shortened V by 8 bases and J by 9 bases, and 20 bases separated the two germline ends. The CDR3 has 14 amino acids. CDR3 sequence (DNA): TGTGCCAGCCGGCCCCAGGGGGGTGTCAGTGAGCAGTTCTTC. Its protein product is CASRPQGGVSEQFF.

This clone occurred a few times. J is TRBJ2-1 and V is TRBV19, with 8 bases lining up with TRBD2. The CDR3 consists of 15 residues. The V gene's germline CDR1 is LNHDA and CDR2 SQIVND (reference sequence). V lost 3 bases to trimming and J lost 2 bases; unmatched junction nucleotides: 3. This CDR3 is CASSISGRAYNEQFF. CDR3 nucleotides: TGTGCCAGTAGTATTTCCGGGAGGGCCTACAATGAGCAGTTCTTC.

The V call is TRBV7-2, the J call TRBJ2-7; possibly TRBD2 for D (5 bases). The CDR3 runs 13 residues. Germline assignment: CDR1 SGHTA and CDR2 FQGNSA. V dropped 3 bases and J dropped 7 bases, with 13 bases sitting between them. The CDR3 sequence: CASSFAAPGEQYF. CDR3 nucleotides: TGTGCCAGCAGCTTTGCGGCTCCGGGGGAGCAGTACTTC. Full variable domain (rest looked up from reference TRBV7-2 and TRBJ2-7): GAGVSQSPSNKVTEKGKDVELRCDPISGHTALYWYRQSLGQGLEFLIYFQGNSAPDKSGLPSDRFSAERTGGSVSTLTIQRTQQEDSAVYLCASSFAAPGEQYFGPGTRLTVT.

This rearrangement joins TRBV11-2 to TRBJ2-3; weak D call: TRBD2 (6 bases). The V end lost 5 bases, the J end lost 0 bases, and 18 bases lay between the germline ends. CDR1 SGHAT and CDR2 FQNNGV come from the germline V gene. This CDR3 is 17 amino acids long. CDR3 bases: TGTGCCAGCAGCCCCTGGGTAGCGGAGGCTAGCACAGATACGCAGTATTTT. Encoded protein: CASSPWVAEASTDTQYF.

This chain links TRBV30 with TRBJ2-7; D may be TRBD1 (5 bases). Germline V gene lookup returns CDR1 GTSNPN and CDR2 SVGIG (reference sequence). This CDR3 comprises 12 residues. Trimming removed 7 bases at V and 4 bases at J, with 14 bases between. Here the CDR3 reads CALQDAKYEQYF. CDR3 DNA sequence: TGTGCCTTACAGGATGCGAAGTACGAGCAGTACTTC.

CDR3 bases: TGTGCCAGCAGTGAAAATGACGGCAGGTGGTTGGCTAATGAAAAACTGTTTTTT. Translation: CASSENDGRWLANEKLFF. V and J are TRBV2 and TRBJ1-4; no clear D. There are 18 residues in the CDR3. Looked up from germline, CDR1 is SNHLY and CDR2 is FYNNEI. Trimming stripped 2 bases from V and 3 bases from J, with 19 bases between.

V usage is TRBV6-5 and J usage is TRBJ1-2; TRBD1 agrees at 8 bases. CDR3 size: 15 residues. V shed 7 bases, J shed 5 bases, and the junction held 12 bases outside the gene matches. Germline V lookup: CDR1 MNHEY, CDR2 SVGAGI. The CDR3 protein is CASKVDRDRRYGYTF. The CDR3 DNA is TGTGCCAGCAAGGTGGACAGGGACAGGAGATATGGCTACACCTTC.

The chain carries TRBV7-9 and TRBJ1-2; 7 nucleotides match TRBD1. Per germline, CDR1 SEHNR and CDR2 FQNEAQ (reference sequence). There are 16 residues in the CDR3. Losses at the gene ends were 5 bases for V and 3 bases for J; bases not matched to a gene: 12. The CDR3 loop reads CASSPTPMTGYYGYTF. Here the CDR3 DNA reads TGTGCCAGCAGCCCAACACCTATGACAGGGTACTATGGCTACACCTTC.

This chain uses TRBV15 with TRBJ2-1; TRBD1 matches 9 bases. The germline gives CDR1 LNHNV, CDR2 YYDKDF (reference sequence). The CDR3 consists of 18 residues. The J segment lost 6 bases and the V segment lost 0 bases, leaving 12 bases of the junction unmatched. DNA for the CDR3: TGTGCCACCAGCAGAGATCAGGGGGGACAGGGTTTGTTCAATGAGCAGTTCTTC. As protein: CATSRDQGGQGLFNEQFF.

This chain links TRBV27 with TRBJ2-7; D is perhaps TRBD2 (6 bases). The CDR3 has 14 amino acids. Trimming pared 5 bases from V and 2 bases from J, leaving 13 bases between. From germline, CDR1 is MNHEY and CDR2 SMNVEV (reference sequence). CDR3 DNA sequence: TGTGCCAGCAGTGCGCGGGACTCAACCTACGAGCAGTACTTC. It translates to CASSARDSTYEQYF.

The V call is TRBV10-3, the J call TRBJ2-1, with TRBD2 matching 9 bases. The V gene's germline CDR1 is ENHRY and CDR2 SYGVKD. With V trimmed by 8 bases and J by 5 bases, 10 bases remained unmatched. The CDR3 contains 15 residues. The CDR3 here is CAIGAWLAGNNEQFF. The CDR3 bases are TGTGCCATCGGGGCATGGCTAGCGGGAAACAATGAGCAGTTCTTC.

The gene calls are TRBV4-2 and TRBJ2-7; D not certain. The germline V and J ends were trimmed by 3 bases and 0 bases, with 9 bases remaining between them. There are 14 residues in the CDR3. The germline V gene encodes CDR1 LGHNA and CDR2 YNFKEQ. In DNA form, the CDR3 reads TGTGCCAGCAGCCAGTACCCCAGCTCCTACGAGCAGTACTTC. Its protein is CASSQYPSSYEQYF.

The chain uses TRBV28 and TRBJ2-2; 7 bases line up with TRBD1. The J segment lost 6 bases and the V segment lost 7 bases, leaving 5 bases of the junction unmatched. CDR3 length: 13 amino acids. Germline assignment: CDR1 MDHEN and CDR2 SYDVKM. CDR3 in amino acids: CASTDREAGELFF. The CDR3 nucleotides read TGTGCCAGCACAGACAGGGAAGCCGGGGAGCTGTTTTTT.

The chain uses TRBV2 and TRBJ1-5, with a possible D match to TRBD1 (6 bases). Germline V gene sequence: CDR1 SNHLY, CDR2 FYNNEI. This CDR3 has 15 amino acids. The V gene lost 9 bases and the J gene lost 3 bases, with 18 bases spanning the gap. The CDR3 reads CASQRTEGFNQPQHF. The CDR3 bases are TGTGCCAGTCAGCGGACAGAAGGATTCAATCAGCCCCAGCATTTT. The complete variable domain, with remaining parts taken from reference TRBV2 and TRBJ1-5, reads EPEVTQTPSHQVTQMGQEVILRCVPISNHLYFYWYRQILGQKVEFLVSFYNNEISEKSEIFDDQFSVERPDGSNFTLKIRSTKLEDSAMYFCASQRTEGFNQPQHFGDGTRLSIL.

This chain connects TRBV30 to TRBJ1-5; D is possibly TRBD1 (6 bases). Germline V CDR1 and CDR2: GTSNPN, SVGIG (reference sequence). The V and J ends lost 1 base and 4 bases respectively, with 8 bases between them. The CDR3 contains 13 residues. The CDR3 region has the DNA TGTGCCTGGAGTGCAGGGGATAATCAGCCCCAGCATTTT. Encoded protein: CAWSAGDNQPQHF.

The rearrangement uses TRBV19 and TRBJ1-4; 8 bases fit TRBD1. The CDR3 extends over 14 amino acids. V trimming: 5 bases; J trimming: 3 bases; junction bases outside the gene matches: 2. Germline V lookup: CDR1 LNHDA, CDR2 SQIVND (reference sequence). As DNA, the CDR3 is TGTGCCAGTAGTGCGGACAGGGCTAATGAAAAACTGTTTTTT. Its translation: CASSADRANEKLFF.

This clone was seen only once. The V call is TRBV7-9, the J call TRBJ2-7, with a weak D call TRBD2 (5 bases). The V end lost 5 bases, the J end lost 4 bases, and 15 bases lay between the germline ends. The CDR3 length is 14 residues. Germline loops: CDR1 SEHNR, CDR2 FQNEAQ (reference sequence). The CDR3 is CASSPPRGPYEQYF. In DNA, the CDR3 is TGTGCCAGCAGCCCTCCGCGAGGGCCATACGAGCAGTACTTC.

This clone was detected once. The chain combines TRBV5-8 with TRBJ2-2; the D gene is possibly TRBD2 (5 bases). The CDR3 spans 16 residues. V lost 4 bases and J lost 6, with 19 bases in between. Per germline, CDR1 SGHTS and CDR2 YDEGEE. Written as DNA, the CDR3 is TGTGCCAGCAGCGCCAAAGCGGTTATGGGCCCCGGGGAGCTGTTTTTT. It encodes CASSAKAVMGPGELFF.